These 3 T cell receptor beta chains share one sample of origin, sequenced in a study of blood T cell repertoires in COVID-19. The repertoire was sequenced with immunoSEQ multiplex PCR; TCRdb's copy has only in-frame clones and lacks some. The data hold 200,000 to 250,000 clones, with around four fifths observed a single time. Specimen: peripheral blood. The receptors here all came from a woman aged 60-70 years with active or convalescent COVID-19.

The gene calls are TRBV5-1 and TRBJ2-1; 10 positions agree with TRBD2. CDR1 is SGHRS, CDR2 YFSETQ, per germline. V dropped 3 bases and J dropped 7; count of bases not matched to a gene: 10. This CDR3 contains 16 residues. The CDR3 bases are TGCGCCAGCAGCTCCACGGGACTAGCGACTAAAAATGAGCAGTTCTTC. Translated, it gives CASSSTGLATKNEQFF. Drawing the rest from reference TRBV5-1 and TRBJ2-1, the complete variable domain is KAGVTQTPRYLIKTRGQQVTLSCSPISGHRSVSWYQQTPGQGLQFLFEYFSETQRNKGNFPGRFSGRQFSNSRSEMNVSTLELGDSALYLCASSSTGLATKNEQFFGPGTRLTVL.

The chain links TRBV4-1 to TRBJ2-1, with 8 bases lining up with TRBD1. The CDR3 totals 17 residues. Germline V CDR1 and CDR2: MGHRA, YSYEKL. Trimming at V came to 0 bases and at J to 4 bases, leaving 8 bases not matched to a gene. CDR3 region: CASSQDPPDRVYNEQFF. The CDR3 DNA follows: TGCGCCAGCAGCCAAGATCCCCCGGACAGGGTGTACAATGAGCAGTTCTTC.

The rearrangement uses TRBV28 and TRBJ1-1, with a weak D call TRBD1 (6 bases). V dropped 1 base and J dropped 7 bases, with 10 bases sitting between them. This CDR3 contains 13 residues. Germline values: CDR1 MDHEN, CDR2 SYDVKM. The CDR3 nucleotides read TGTGCCAGCAGTTTATCGGGACAACTTGAAGCTTTCTTT. Residues: CASSLSGQLEAFF.